The rows below give T cell receptor beta chains drawn from one sample of a study of T cell responses to AZD1222 COVID-19 vaccine. Sequencing was performed with immunoSEQ multiplex PCR; in TCRdb, only in-frame clones are kept and a portion is missing. This table has 150,000 to 200,000 clones, roughly 92% appearing once. Source: peripheral blood, taken on day 0 of AZD1222 vaccination. The receptor source for this set is an adult in good health. CDR3s include the opening cysteine and the closing phenylalanine or tryptophan. A D gene is named only where the DNA matches it firmly. Part of the rows lack a size; the others show once, few, many or a class for expanded clones.

DNA	CDR3	size	V	J	D
TGTGCCAGCAGCCAAGGGCCAGGCCCCGTTGACAATGAGCAGTTCTTC	CASSQGPGPVDNEQFF	.	TRBV4-2	TRBJ2-1	.
TGTGCTAGCACCGAAAAGGGGACTAGCGACAATGAGCAGTTCTTC	CASTEKGTSDNEQFF	.	TRBV7-7	TRBJ2-1	TRBD2
TGTGCCAGCAGCTTTAGGAATCAGCCCCAGCATTTT	CASSFRNQPQHF	.	TRBV5-6	TRBJ1-5	.
TGTGCCAGCAGCTCCGGAGAAAGCAACAATCAGCCCCAGCATTTT	CASSSGESNNQPQHF	.	TRBV7-2	TRBJ1-5	.
TGTGCCAGCAGCCCCCGGACAGGGGGAAACTATGGCTACACCTTC	CASSPRTGGNYGYTF	few	TRBV5-4	TRBJ1-2	TRBD1
TGTGCCAGCAGCAGACAGGGAAACTACGAGCAGTACTTC	CASSRQGNYEQYF	once	TRBV27	TRBJ2-7	TRBD1
TGTGCCAGCAGCGGGTGGGAGGAAGGCCACAATGAGCAGTTCTTC	CASSGWEEGHNEQFF	.	TRBV14	TRBJ2-1	.
TGTGCCAGCAGTTCGGGTCGTAAGAACACCGGGGAGCTGTTTTTT	CASSSGRKNTGELFF	.	TRBV28	TRBJ2-2	.
TGTGCCAGCAGCGTAGTCTCAGGCAATGAGCAGTTCTTC	CASSVVSGNEQFF	.	TRBV9	TRBJ2-1	.
TGTGCCAGCAGCCCGCCGGATGAAAACATTCAGTACTTC	CASSPPDENIQYF	.	TRBV7-3	TRBJ2-4	.
TGTGCCAGCAGTGAAGATACAGTTAACTACGAGCAGTACTTC	CASSEDTVNYEQYF	.	TRBV2	TRBJ2-7	.
TGTGCCACCAAAAACTTGCGGGGGGGCGACTACAATGAGCAGTTCTTC	CATKNLRGGDYNEQFF	.	TRBV10-3	TRBJ2-1	TRBD2
TGTGCCAGTAGCGTCCGGGGAGGGAAACTGTTTTTT	CASSVRGGKLFF	.	TRBV19	TRBJ1-4	.
TGCAGTGCTAGTTCCCGACTAGCGGACCGAGATACGCAGTATTTT	CSASSRLADRDTQYF	.	TRBV20-1	TRBJ2-3	TRBD2
TGTGCCAGTAGTATAGGAGGCAACACTGAAGCTTTCTTT	CASSIGGNTEAFF	.	TRBV19	TRBJ1-1	.
TGCGCCAGCAGCTTAGACAGGGCGAGGAACTATGGCTACACCTTC	CASSLDRARNYGYTF	.	TRBV5-1	TRBJ1-2	TRBD1
TGCGCCAGCAGCTTGATGGGGTCGAACACTGAAGCTTTCTTT	CASSLMGSNTEAFF	few	TRBV5-1	TRBJ1-1	.
TGTGCCAGCTCAGGGACACGAACCTACGAGCAGTACTTC	CASSGTRTYEQYF	.	TRBV18	TRBJ2-7	.
TGTGCCAGCAGCCACCCTGGAAGGGTAGGGTCCTTTGGAAACACCATATATTTT	CASSHPGRVGSFGNTIYF	.	TRBV9	TRBJ1-3	.
TGCGCCAGCAGCCCCGTGAGTGGTCCAAACTACAATGAGCAGTTCTTC	CASSPVSGPNYNEQFF	.	TRBV10-2	TRBJ2-1	.
TGTGCCAGCAGCTTCTTCGGCGGGAGTCTCAACGAGCAGTACTTC	CASSFFGGSLNEQYF	.	TRBV5-4	TRBJ2-7	TRBD2
TGTGCCAGCAGCTTAGCGAGGGGGCTGAACACTGAAGCTTTCTTT	CASSLARGLNTEAFF	.	TRBV7-9	TRBJ1-1	TRBD1
TGTGCCAGCAGCTTTGACAGGAGCTCCTACAATGAGCAGTTCTTC	CASSFDRSSYNEQFF	.	TRBV7-2	TRBJ2-1	.
TGTGCCAGCAGCTTAGGGGGGGGACTAGCCTATGGCTACACCTTC	CASSLGGGLAYGYTF	once	TRBV7-6	TRBJ1-2	.
TGTGCCAGTAGTATCCGCGACAGCCCCGTCTATGGCTACACCTTC	CASSIRDSPVYGYTF	.	TRBV19	TRBJ1-2	.
TGTGCCAGCAGCTCTAGCGGGAGGGCATGGAGGGAGCAGTTCTTC	CASSSSGRAWREQFF	.	TRBV5-4	TRBJ2-1	TRBD2
TGTGCCAGCAGCTTATCCCCTCCGGAGCCCAACTATGGCTACACCTTC	CASSLSPPEPNYGYTF	once	TRBV7-2	TRBJ1-2	.
TGCAGTGCTAGTCCATCCTACGAGCAGTACTTC	CSASPSYEQYF	.	TRBV20-1	TRBJ2-7	.
TGCGCCAGCTGGACAGGGGACCCTAACTATGGCTACACCTTC	CASWTGDPNYGYTF	.	TRBV10-2	TRBJ1-2	TRBD1
TGTGCCAGCAGCTTTGGGGACCTCAGGATTACTGAAGCTTTCTTT	CASSFGDLRITEAFF	.	TRBV5-6	TRBJ1-1	.
TGCGCCAGCAGCCAAGGGGCGGGAGCGGGCTACAATGAGCAGTTCTTC	CASSQGAGAGYNEQFF	.	TRBV4-3	TRBJ2-1	TRBD2
TGCGCCAGCAGCGTGACAGGGGGCGGTGATGAAGCTTTCTTT	CASSVTGGGDEAFF	once	TRBV5-1	TRBJ1-1	TRBD1
TGTGCCAGCAGCCAAGGCGTTGCAGGGTCCCCTCAGTACTTC	CASSQGVAGSPQYF	once	TRBV3-1/TRBV3-2	TRBJ2-7	.
TGCGCCAGCAGCCAGCAATTGGGCAGGGTCGGCGAGCAGTACTTC	CASSQQLGRVGEQYF	.	TRBV4-1	TRBJ2-7	.
TGTGCCAGCAGCTTTGGACTAGTATCCTACAATGAGCAGTTCTTC	CASSFGLVSYNEQFF	.	TRBV7-2	TRBJ2-1	TRBD2
TGCAGCGCCGTCCGGGACAGGGCAAGGAAGTCCTACAATGAGCAGTTCTTC	CSAVRDRARKSYNEQFF	.	TRBV29-1	TRBJ2-1	TRBD1
TGTGCCATCAGTGCGAAGTGGACTCTGAACACTGAAGCTTTCTTT	CAISAKWTLNTEAFF	.	TRBV10-3	TRBJ1-1	.
TGTGCCAGCAGTGAGGACAGGGGAAATGAAAAACTGTTTTTT	CASSEDRGNEKLFF	.	TRBV28	TRBJ1-4	TRBD1
TGTGCCAGCAGCTTAGCGGCAGGCCCGATCGCGGGGAACACTGAAGCTTTCTTT	CASSLAAGPIAGNTEAFF	.	TRBV7-6	TRBJ1-1	.
TGCGCCAGCAGCCAAGGGGCAGGAACTAAAAACTATGGCTACACCTTC	CASSQGAGTKNYGYTF	few	TRBV4-3	TRBJ1-2	.